The present TCR beta chain was sequenced within a study of early T cells in non-severe SARS-CoV-2 infection. In the study overall: Sequencing was performed on bulk RNA from unsorted whole blood, leaving chains unpaired.

A note on this clonotype: Antigen unknown. A much more abundant neighbour one base away suggests this may be a read error.

Study results and limitations: The VDJdb matching leaned toward anti-spike CD8 responses and overlooked private and CD4 specificities.

As part of library construction, unique molecular identifiers were attached to individual cDNA molecules. MiXCR was run by TCRdb on the 5' RACE reads, yielding one entry per CDR3 protein. The sample consists of about 57,000 distinct CDR3 sequences, roughly 9.7% of them appearing once. This CDR3 has 14 amino acids. Germline CDR1 and CDR2: DFQATT and SNEGSKA (reference sequence). Sequencing was performed on whole blood. The gene calls are TRBV20-1 and TRBJ2-1; D possibly corresponds to TRBD1 (6 bases). The origin of this receptor is an adult who was a healthcare worker with PCR-confirmed SARS-CoV-2 infection or an uninfected control (not recorded which). CDR3: CSASQGSSYNDQFF. CDR3 DNA sequence: TGCAGTGCTAGTCAGGGGAGCTCCTACAATGACCAGTTCTTC.